This entry concerns a single T cell receptor (beta chain). This specimen comes from a study of low-dose radiotherapy and immunotherapy resistance in tumors. Primers targeting TRAV and TRBV primed first-strand cDNA, covering alpha and beta chains. PCR amplification of the TCRs was performed with Phusion for approximately 20 PCR cycles, and it relied on a constant-region primer together with a V-primer adapter. Using its own MiXCR run on the reads, TCRdb lists one record per CDR3 protein. In the table there are roughly 16,000 distinct CDR3 sequences, about 71% of which are singletons. V lost 5 bases and J 0 bases, leaving 17 bases between the germline ends. The CDR3 contains 17 residues. Germline lookup yields CDR1 LGHNA and CDR2 YSLEER. The treatment that donors received included nivolumab, ipilimumab, aspirin, low-dose cyclophosphamide and low-dose radiotherapy.

V gene TRBV4-3 combines with J gene TRBJ1-3; a weak D match, TRBD1 (5 bases). This sequence was found in a human donor with advanced metastatic prostate, ovarian, gallbladder or colorectal cancer (not recorded which). This table probably holds off-target reads from a library built for another chain. CDR3 protein: CASSDPGTPSSGNTIYF. The CDR3 DNA follows: TGCGCCAGCAGCGACCCCGGGACTCCGAGCTCTGGAAACACCATATATTTT.